Below, one TCR beta chain is given with its context. The antigen is undetermined. The sample is drawn from a study of identical twins. Study-level findings and limits: The more abundant beta clonotypes in cord blood had fewer insertions, and memory repertoires did not show this.

The CDR3 loop spans 15 amino acids. V was trimmed by 7 bases and J by 4 bases, leaving 16 bases between them. Germline V gives CDR1 MNHNS, CDR2 SASEGT. Template switching, a step in the protocol, added a universal primer site, and cDNA carried unique molecular identifiers. TCRdb ran MiXCR on the 5' RACE reads and lists one entry per CDR3 protein. The table has 1.5 million to 2 million distinct CDR3 sequences, less than 35% seen once. Every sampled donor was Caucasian and healthy. This chain links TRBV6-1 with TRBJ1-4, with a weak D call TRBD1 (5 bases). The TCR comes from a newborn girl in good health. The sample taken for sequencing was cord blood. CDR3: CASIRGPLSNEKLFF. The CDR3, as DNA: TGTGCCAGCATAAGGGGACCACTTAGTAATGAAAAACTGTTTTTT.